This T cell receptor beta chain was profiled in a study of T cells after yellow fever vaccination. As to this clonotype: As yet, its antigen is unknown.

V was shortened by 8 bases and J by 0 bases, with 9 bases between the two germline ends. The CDR3 runs 13 residues. CDR1 and CDR2 from the germline V gene are SGHTA and FQGNSA. UMIs were added to TCR cDNA along with a universal primer site when it was made by 5'RACE template switching. TCRdb independently ran MiXCR on the 5' RACE reads; one entry per CDR3 protein. Altogether 500,000 to 700,000 distinct CDR3 sequences are present, under 25% being singletons, with the ten largest covering roughly an eighth. Study-wide points: Few clonotypes appeared in both CD4 and CD8 compartments.

The V call is TRBV7-2, the J call TRBJ2-3; D remains ambiguous. The sequences come from PBMCs, collected 15 days after the yellow fever booster vaccination. This sequence was found in a man aged 30 to 45 who received the YFV17D yellow fever vaccine. This chain's CDR3 is CASFGGSTDTQYF. The DNA of the CDR3 is TGTGCCAGCTTTGGCGGTAGCACAGATACGCAGTATTTT.